Here is one T cell receptor beta chain with its context. The antigen is unknown. This entry belongs to a study of CD4 T cells in relation to SARS-CoV-2 and coronaviruses. Germline V CDR1 and CDR2: ENHRY, SYGVKD. Unmatched junction bases numbered 3, after V lost 10 bases and J lost 0 bases. The CDR3 covers 12 residues. Measured with immunoSEQ multiplex PCR; TCRdb has only the in-frame clones, and not every one. The sample lists about 19,000 clones; 77% were seen once. The unexposed donors gave CD4+ T cells in 2011-2018, prior to COVID-19. The cells were cultured for around ten days before CD4+ T cells were isolated.

The chain joins TRBV10-3 to TRBJ2-7; 7 positions agree with TRBD2. The sequenced material came from CD4+ T cells from PBMCs, cultured in vitro. This clonotype was sampled from a human donor in good health. The CDR3 spells CATSSGSYEQYF. Written as DNA, the CDR3 is TGTGCCACCTCTAGCGGCTCCTACGAGCAGTACTTC.